This T cell receptor beta chain was identified during a study of graft-versus-host responses after intestinal transplantation. Background on the study: The study gave all recipients anti-thymocyte globulin induction, then tacrolimus and steroids for roughly 3 years. Points from the study as a whole: Investigators detected GvH clones in recipient marrow, with some emerging earlier in ileum or blood.

The CDR3 contains 14 residues. V was pared by 2 bases and J by 6 bases, with 14 bases between. CDR1 and CDR2 (germline): SGHRS, YFSETQ. The table came from immunoSEQ multiplex PCR; TCRdb's copy has only in-frame clones and leaves some out. The sample includes 57,000 or so clones, under 95% of them seen just once. As for this clone: Its antigen is unknown.

J is TRBJ1-1 and V is TRBV5-1; D unresolved. The material sequenced was PBMCs, taken about 4 months after intestinal transplantation. This receptor was obtained from a human patient who received an intestinal transplant, so some T cells may come from the graft donor. CDR3 sequence: CASSFEGKRAEAFF. The CDR3 bases are TGCGCCAGCAGCTTTGAAGGGAAGAGGGCTGAAGCTTTCTTT.